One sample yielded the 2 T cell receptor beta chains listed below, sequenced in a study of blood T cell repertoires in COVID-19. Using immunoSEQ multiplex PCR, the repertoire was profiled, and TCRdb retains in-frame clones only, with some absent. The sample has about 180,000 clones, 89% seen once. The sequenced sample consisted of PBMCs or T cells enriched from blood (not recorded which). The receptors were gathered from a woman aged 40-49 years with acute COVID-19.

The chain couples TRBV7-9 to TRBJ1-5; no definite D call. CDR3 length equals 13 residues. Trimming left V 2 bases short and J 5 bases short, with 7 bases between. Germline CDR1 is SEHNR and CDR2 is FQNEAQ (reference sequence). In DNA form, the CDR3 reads TGTGCCAGCAGCTTAAACATCGATCAGCCCCAGCATTTT. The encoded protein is CASSLNIDQPQHF. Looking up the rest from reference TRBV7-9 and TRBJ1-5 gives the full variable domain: DTGVSQNPRHKITKRGQNVTFRCDPISEHNRLYWYRQTLGQGPEFLTYFQNEAQLEKSRLLSDRFSAERPKGSFSTLEIQRTEQGDSAMYLCASSLNIDQPQHFGDGTRLSIL.

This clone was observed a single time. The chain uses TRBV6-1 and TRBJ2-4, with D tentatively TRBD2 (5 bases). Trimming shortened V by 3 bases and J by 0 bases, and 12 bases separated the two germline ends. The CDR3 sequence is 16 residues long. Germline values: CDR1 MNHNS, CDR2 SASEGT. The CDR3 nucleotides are TGTGCCAGCAGTGACGGGGTCGGGATAGCCAAAAACATTCAGTACTTC. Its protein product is CASSDGVGIAKNIQYF.